This T cell receptor (beta chain) is from a study of cytomegalovirus exposure and HLA in healthy donors. All donors participated as healthy donors of bone marrow. The CDR3 has 15 amino acids. Germline lookup yields CDR1 MNHEY and CDR2 SMNVEV (reference sequence). V gave up 6 bases and J gave up 3 bases, with 15 bases separating them. PCR amplification relied on 60 Vbeta primers (plus 13 Jbeta primers). Sequenced by immunoSEQ multiplex PCR; TCRdb stores in-frame clones only, minus some. This sample has about 150,000 clones, with 70% to 80% found just once. V is TRBV27 and J is TRBJ1-5; possibly TRBD1 for D (5 bases). Input material: PBMCs. This receptor was taken from a woman aged 40 to 50 in good health and CMV-seronegative. CDR3 loop: CASRGLQSNNQPQHF. As DNA, the CDR3 is TGTGCCAGCAGGGGGCTCCAGTCAAACAATCAGCCCCAGCATTTT.